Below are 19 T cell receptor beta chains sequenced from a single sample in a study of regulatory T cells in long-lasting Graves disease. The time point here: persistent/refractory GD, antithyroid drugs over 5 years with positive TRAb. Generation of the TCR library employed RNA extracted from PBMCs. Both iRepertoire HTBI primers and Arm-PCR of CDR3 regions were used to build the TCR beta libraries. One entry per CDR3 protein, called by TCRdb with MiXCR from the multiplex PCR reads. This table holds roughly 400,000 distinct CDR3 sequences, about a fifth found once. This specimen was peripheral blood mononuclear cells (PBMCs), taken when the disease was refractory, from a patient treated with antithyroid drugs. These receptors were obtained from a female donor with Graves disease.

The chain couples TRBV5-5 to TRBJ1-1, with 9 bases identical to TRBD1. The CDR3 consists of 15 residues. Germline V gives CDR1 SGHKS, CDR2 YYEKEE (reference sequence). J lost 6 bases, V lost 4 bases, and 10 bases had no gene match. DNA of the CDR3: TGTGCCAGCAGCCTACCGGGACAGGGAGGCTCTGAAGCTTTCTTT. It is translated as CASSLPGQGGSEAFF. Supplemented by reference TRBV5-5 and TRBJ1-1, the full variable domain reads DAGVTQSPTHLIKTRGQQVTLRCSPISGHKSVSWYQQVLGQGPQFIFQYYEKEERGRGNFPDRFSARQFPNYSSELNVNALLLGDSALYLCASSLPGQGGSEAFFGQGTRLTVV.

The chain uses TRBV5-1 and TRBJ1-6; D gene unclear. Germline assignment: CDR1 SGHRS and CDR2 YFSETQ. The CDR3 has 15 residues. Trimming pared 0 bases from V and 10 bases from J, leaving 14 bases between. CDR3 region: CASSLENAGRSPLHF. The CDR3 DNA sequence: TGCGCCAGCAGCTTGGAAAACGCGGGTAGATCACCCCTCCACTTT.

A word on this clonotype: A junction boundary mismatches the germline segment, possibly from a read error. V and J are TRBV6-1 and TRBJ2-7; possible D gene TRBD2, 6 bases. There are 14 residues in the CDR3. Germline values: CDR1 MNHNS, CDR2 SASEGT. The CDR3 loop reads CASRPQWDSHEQYF. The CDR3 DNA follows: TGTGCCAGCAGGCCTCAGTGGGACTCCCACGAGCAGTACTTC.

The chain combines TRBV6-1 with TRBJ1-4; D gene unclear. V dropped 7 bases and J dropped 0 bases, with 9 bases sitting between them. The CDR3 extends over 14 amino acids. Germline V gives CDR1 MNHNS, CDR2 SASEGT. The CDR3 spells CASKLPATNEKLFF. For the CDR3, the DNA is TGTGCCAGCAAGTTGCCTGCAACTAATGAAAAACTGTTTTTT.

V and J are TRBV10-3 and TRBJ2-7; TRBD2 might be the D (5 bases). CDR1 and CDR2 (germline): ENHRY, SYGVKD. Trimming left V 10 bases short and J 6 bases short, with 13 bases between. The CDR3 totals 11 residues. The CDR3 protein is CATRVGSEQYF. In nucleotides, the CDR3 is TGTGCCACCCGCGTTGGGAGCGAGCAGTACTTC.

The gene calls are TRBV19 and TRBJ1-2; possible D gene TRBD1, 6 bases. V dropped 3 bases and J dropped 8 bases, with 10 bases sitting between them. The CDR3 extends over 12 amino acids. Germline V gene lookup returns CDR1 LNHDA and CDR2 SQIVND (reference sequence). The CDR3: CASSMGARGYTF. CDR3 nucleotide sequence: TGTGCCAGTAGTATGGGGGCTCGGGGCTACACCTTC. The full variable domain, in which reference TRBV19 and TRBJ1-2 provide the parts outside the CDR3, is DGGITQSPKYLFRKEGQNVTLSCEQNLNHDAMYWYRQDPGQGLRLIYYSQIVNDFQKGDIAEGYSVSREKKESFPLTVTSAQKNPTAFYLCASSMGARGYTFGSGTRLTVV.

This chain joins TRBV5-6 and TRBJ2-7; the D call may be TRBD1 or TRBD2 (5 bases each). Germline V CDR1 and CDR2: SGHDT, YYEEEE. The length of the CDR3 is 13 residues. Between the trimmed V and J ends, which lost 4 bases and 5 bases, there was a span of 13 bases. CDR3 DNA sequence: TGTGCCAGCAGCCAGGGACGAGGCCACGAGCAGTACTTC. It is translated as CASSQGRGHEQYF.

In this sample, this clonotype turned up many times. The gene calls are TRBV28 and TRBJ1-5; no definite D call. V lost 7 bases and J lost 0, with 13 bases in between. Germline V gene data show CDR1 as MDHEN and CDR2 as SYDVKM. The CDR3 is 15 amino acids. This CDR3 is CASTIQWNSNQPQHF. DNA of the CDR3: TGTGCCAGCACCATACAGTGGAATAGCAATCAGCCCCAGCATTTT.

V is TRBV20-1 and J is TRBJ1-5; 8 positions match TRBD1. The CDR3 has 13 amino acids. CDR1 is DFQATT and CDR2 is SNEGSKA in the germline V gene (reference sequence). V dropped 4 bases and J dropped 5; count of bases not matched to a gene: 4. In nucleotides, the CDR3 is TGCAGTGCTATTTCAGGGGGCGATCAGCCCCAGCATTTT. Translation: CSAISGGDQPQHF.

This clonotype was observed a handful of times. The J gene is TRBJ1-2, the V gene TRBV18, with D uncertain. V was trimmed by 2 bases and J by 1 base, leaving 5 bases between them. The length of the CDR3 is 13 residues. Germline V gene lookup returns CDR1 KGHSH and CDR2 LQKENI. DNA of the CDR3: TGTGCCAGCTCACCAAAGGATAACTATGGCTACACCTTC. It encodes CASSPKDNYGYTF.

CDR3 residues: CASSDTGDSTDTQYF. The CDR3 DNA follows: TGTGCCAGCTCCGATACAGGGGACAGCACAGATACGCAGTATTTT. This sequence joins TRBV7-9 and TRBJ2-3; TRBD1 matches 7 bases. Germline-derived CDR1 and CDR2 are SEHNR and FQNEAQ (reference sequence). The CDR3 consists of 15 residues. Trimming took 8 bases from V and 0 from J; bases not matched to a gene: 8.

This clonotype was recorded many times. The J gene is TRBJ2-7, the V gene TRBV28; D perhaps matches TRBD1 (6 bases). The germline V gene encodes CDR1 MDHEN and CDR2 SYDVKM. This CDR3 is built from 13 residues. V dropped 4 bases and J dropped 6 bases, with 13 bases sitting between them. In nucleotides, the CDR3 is TGTGCCAGCAGTTCCGGGACACCAACCGAGCAGTACTTC. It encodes CASSSGTPTEQYF.

CDR3 sequence: CASSSPQGSADTQYF. Here the CDR3 DNA reads TGTGCCAGCAGCTCTCCACAGGGGTCTGCAGATACGCAGTATTTT. This chain uses TRBV7-9 with TRBJ2-3; 7 nucleotides line up with TRBD1. Per the germline V gene, CDR1 is SEHNR and CDR2 is FQNEAQ (reference sequence). The J segment lost 4 bases and the V segment lost 4 bases, leaving 8 bases of the junction unmatched. The CDR3 spans 15 residues.

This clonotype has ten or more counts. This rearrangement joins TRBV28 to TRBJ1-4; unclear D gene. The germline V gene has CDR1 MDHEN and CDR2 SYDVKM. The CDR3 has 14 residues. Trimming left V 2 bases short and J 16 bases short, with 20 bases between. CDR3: CASSLNSVAGEAFF. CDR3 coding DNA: TGTGCCAGCAGTTTAAATTCGGTTGCGGGAGAGGCGTTTTTT.

In DNA form, the CDR3 reads TGCAGCGTTGAGGCTAGCGGGGGCTACGAGCAGTACTTC. Its protein product is CSVEASGGYEQYF. The genes are TRBV29-1 and TRBJ2-7, with 10 positions matching TRBD2. V trimming: 3 bases; J trimming: 3 bases; junction bases outside the gene matches: 2. This CDR3 comprises 13 residues. The V gene's germline CDR1 is SQVTM and CDR2 ANQGSEA.

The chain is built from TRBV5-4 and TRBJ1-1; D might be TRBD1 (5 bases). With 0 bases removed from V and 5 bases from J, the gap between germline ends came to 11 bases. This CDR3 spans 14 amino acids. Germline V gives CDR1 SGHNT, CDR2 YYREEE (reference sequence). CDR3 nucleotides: TGTGCCAGCAGCTTGGCTGTTTCAGGGACTGAAGCTTTCTTT. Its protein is CASSLAVSGTEAFF.

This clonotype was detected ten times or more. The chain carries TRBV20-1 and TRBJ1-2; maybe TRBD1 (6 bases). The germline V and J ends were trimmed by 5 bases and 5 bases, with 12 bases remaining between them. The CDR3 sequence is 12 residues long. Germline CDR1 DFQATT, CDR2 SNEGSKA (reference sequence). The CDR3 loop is CSAQTGLYGYTF. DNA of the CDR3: TGCAGTGCTCAGACAGGATTATATGGCTACACCTTC.

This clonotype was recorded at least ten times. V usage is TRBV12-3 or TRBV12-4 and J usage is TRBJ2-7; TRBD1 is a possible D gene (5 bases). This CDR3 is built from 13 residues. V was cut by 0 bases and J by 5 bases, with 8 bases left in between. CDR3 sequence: CASSLAQGHEQYF. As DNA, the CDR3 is TGTGCCAGCAGTTTAGCTCAGGGCCACGAGCAGTACTTC.

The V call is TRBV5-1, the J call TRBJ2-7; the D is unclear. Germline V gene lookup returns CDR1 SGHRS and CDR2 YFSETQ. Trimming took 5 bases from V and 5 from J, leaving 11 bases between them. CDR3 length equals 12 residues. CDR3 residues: CASRLTTDEQYF. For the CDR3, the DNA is TGCGCCAGCAGGCTCACGACGGACGAGCAGTACTTC.